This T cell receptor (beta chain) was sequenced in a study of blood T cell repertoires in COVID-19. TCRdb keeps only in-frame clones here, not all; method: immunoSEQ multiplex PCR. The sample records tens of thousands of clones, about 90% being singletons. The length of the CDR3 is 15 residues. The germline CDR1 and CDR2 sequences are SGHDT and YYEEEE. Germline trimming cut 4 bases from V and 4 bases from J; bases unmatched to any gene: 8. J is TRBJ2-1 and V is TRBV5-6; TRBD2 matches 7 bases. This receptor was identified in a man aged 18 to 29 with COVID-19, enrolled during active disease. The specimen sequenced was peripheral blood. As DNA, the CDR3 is TGTGCCAGCAGCCCGGGGAGGGGTCGGTACAATGAGCAGTTCTTC. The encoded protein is CASSPGRGRYNEQFF.